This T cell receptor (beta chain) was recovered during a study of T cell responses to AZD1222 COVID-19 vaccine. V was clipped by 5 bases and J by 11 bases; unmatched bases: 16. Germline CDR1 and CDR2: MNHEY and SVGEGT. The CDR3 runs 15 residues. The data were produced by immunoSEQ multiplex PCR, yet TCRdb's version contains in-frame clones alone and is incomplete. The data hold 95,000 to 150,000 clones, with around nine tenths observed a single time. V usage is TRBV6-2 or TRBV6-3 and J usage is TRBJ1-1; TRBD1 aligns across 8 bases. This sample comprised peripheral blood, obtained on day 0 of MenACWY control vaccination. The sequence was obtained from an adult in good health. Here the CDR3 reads CASSPTMDREHAAFF. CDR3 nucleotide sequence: TGTGCCAGCAGTCCCACTATGGACAGGGAACACGCGGCTTTCTTT.